Shown below are 31 T cell receptor beta chains from a single sample sequenced in a study of human thymus T cells. The table came from immunoSEQ multiplex PCR; TCRdb's copy has only in-frame clones and leaves some out. The sample shows 55,000 to 70,000 clones, approximately 93% of them seen only once. Sequences were obtained from blood. These receptors were obtained from a boy less than two years old with a congenital heart defect but otherwise immunologically healthy.

V is TRBV2 and J is TRBJ1-4, with a tentative D call TRBD1 (5 bases). From germline, CDR1 is SNHLY and CDR2 FYNNEI. The CDR3 has 13 amino acids. Trimming shortened V by 9 bases and J by 6 bases, and 14 bases separated the two germline ends. In nucleotides, the CDR3 is TGTGCCAGGGGACGTACCGAATATGAAAAACTGTTTTTT. This translates into CARGRTEYEKLFF.

The sample holds one count of this clone. An end of the junction differs from the germline gene, which may be a read error. The chain joins TRBV27 to TRBJ2-5; D is possibly TRBD1 or TRBD2 (5 bases each). The CDR3 sequence is 16 residues long. The germline V gene has CDR1 MNHEY and CDR2 SMNVEV (reference sequence). CDR3 DNA sequence: TGTGCCAGCAGTCCTCCATCTGGGGGTGGGCAAGGGACCCAGTACTTC. Translated, it gives CASSPPSGGGQGTQYF.

The chain links TRBV7-2 to TRBJ1-2; D possibly corresponds to TRBD1 (5 bases). Trimming cost V 3 bases and J 7 bases, with 15 bases left between them. From germline, CDR1 is SGHTA and CDR2 FQGNSA. This CDR3 has 14 residues. The CDR3 nucleotides read TGTGCCAGCAGCTTCGACAGATCTAAGGGTGGCTACACCTTC. This translates into CASSFDRSKGGYTF.

The chain uses TRBV19 and TRBJ2-1; unclear D gene. Deletions cut 4 bases from V and 4 bases from J, with 17 bases between. This CDR3 is built from 16 residues. The germline gives CDR1 LNHDA, CDR2 SQIVND (reference sequence). The CDR3 DNA reads TGTGCCAGTAGTACCGTACCGGGCAGGTCTTACAATGAGCAGTTCTTC. Translating gives CASSTVPGRSYNEQFF.

The V and J genes are TRBV5-6 and TRBJ2-3, with TRBD2 matching 10 bases. The CDR3 covers 16 residues. J was trimmed by 4 bases and V by 3 bases; bases with no gene match: 8. The germline gives CDR1 SGHDT, CDR2 YYEEEE. Written as DNA, the CDR3 is TGTGCCAGCAGCTCAACCGGGACTAGCGTTGCAGATACGCAGTATTTT. Amino acids: CASSSTGTSVADTQYF.

The CDR3 region is CASSSWGTDLYGYTF. The CDR3 coding sequence is TGTGCCAGTAGTTCCTGGGGGACGGACCTCTATGGCTACACCTTC. J is TRBJ1-2 and V is TRBV19, with D maybe TRBD1 (5 bases). The CDR3 extends over 15 amino acids. V lost 5 bases, J lost 4 bases, and 17 bases lay in between. CDR1 LNHDA and CDR2 SQIVND come from the germline V gene (reference sequence).

The rearrangement uses TRBV10-1 and TRBJ1-5; D remains unclear. The germline V gene encodes CDR1 WNHNN and CDR2 SYGVQD (reference sequence). CDR3 length equals 13 residues. Between the trimmed V and J ends, which lost 4 bases and 0 bases, there was a span of 4 bases. CDR3 DNA: TGCGCCAGCAGTGGGGATAGCAATCAGCCCCAGCATTTT. The encoded protein is CASSGDSNQPQHF.

The rearrangement links TRBV11-2 to TRBJ2-5; TRBD1 might be the D (6 bases). Between the trimmed V and J ends, which lost 1 base and 1 base, there was a span of 10 bases. CDR1 SGHAT and CDR2 FQNNGV come from the germline V gene. CDR3 length: 15 amino acids. The CDR3 region is CASSLVGTPQETQYF. The CDR3 bases are TGTGCCAGCAGCTTAGTCGGGACACCCCAAGAGACCCAGTACTTC.

In the case of this clone: The junction shows a germline mismatch at one end, possibly a read error. The chain uses TRBV7-7 and TRBJ2-1; D may be TRBD1 or TRBD2 (5 bases each). Germline V gene data show CDR1 as SSHAT and CDR2 as FNYEAQ (reference sequence). There are 15 residues in the CDR3. CDR3 in amino acids: CASSLDSGPGSEQFF. The CDR3 nucleotides read TGTGCTAGCAGCTTAGATTCGGGGCCGGGGAGTGAGCAGTTCTTC.

The chain employs TRBV7-9 and TRBJ2-1, with D unclear. Trimming cost V 1 base and J 0 bases, with 7 bases left between them. The CDR3 consists of 15 residues. Germline loops: CDR1 SEHNR, CDR2 FQNEAQ (reference sequence). Written as DNA, the CDR3 is TGTGCCAGCAGCTTAGGAGAACGCTCCTACAATGAGCAGTTCTTC. Amino acid sequence: CASSLGERSYNEQFF.

The chain links TRBV19 to TRBJ1-5, with a possible D match to TRBD1 (5 bases). Germline V gives CDR1 LNHDA, CDR2 SQIVND (reference sequence). V lost 5 bases and J lost 2, with 13 bases in between. The CDR3 contains 15 residues. The CDR3 coding sequence is TGTGCCAGTAGTTTCGGCCAGGGTGGCAATCAGCCCCAGCATTTT. Protein sequence: CASSFGQGGNQPQHF.

The genes are TRBV9 and TRBJ2-1; a possible D gene is TRBD1 (5 bases). Trimming left V 9 bases short and J 1 base short, with 14 bases between. Germline CDR1 and CDR2: SGDLS and YYNGEE. The CDR3 contains 14 residues. Written as DNA, the CDR3 is TGTGCCACCCAACCCCGGACATCCTACAATGAGCAGTTCTTC. Its protein product is CATQPRTSYNEQFF.

The CDR3 sequence is CASSEYLPGSFNYGYTF. CDR3 bases: TGCGCCAGCAGTGAGTATCTTCCAGGCAGCTTTAACTATGGCTACACCTTC. The chain combines TRBV10-2 with TRBJ1-2, with D unclear. Germline CDR1 is WSHSY and CDR2 is SAAADI. Between the trimmed V and J ends, which lost 1 base and 1 base, there was a span of 16 bases. The length of the CDR3 is 17 residues.

The chain has TRBV28 and TRBJ1-2; no firm D call. Trimming shortened V by 3 bases and J by 1 base, and 9 bases separated the two germline ends. Germline V gene data show CDR1 as MDHEN and CDR2 as SYDVKM. The CDR3 is 14 amino acids. CDR3 bases: TGTGCCAGCAGTTTCCCTACACGTAACTATGGCTACACCTTC. This gives the protein CASSFPTRNYGYTF.

DNA of the CDR3: TGTGCCTGGAGTGTCGGACAGGGGGCATACGAGCAGTACTTC. Protein: CAWSVGQGAYEQYF. The chain employs TRBV30 and TRBJ2-7; 11 nucleotides agree with TRBD1. This CDR3 contains 14 residues. Looked up from germline, CDR1 is GTSNPN and CDR2 is SVGIG (reference sequence). With 0 bases clipped from V and 4 bases from J, the junction kept 2 bases outside the gene matches.

J is TRBJ2-5 and V is TRBV7-2; TRBD2 agrees at 16 bases. With V trimmed by 5 bases and J by 2 bases, 11 bases remained unmatched. The length of the CDR3 is 19 residues. Germline V gene lookup returns CDR1 SGHTA and CDR2 FQGNSA. The CDR3 reads CASSTYGTSGGARQETQYF. CDR3 coding DNA: TGTGCCAGCAGCACGTACGGGACTAGCGGGGGGGCGCGGCAAGAGACCCAGTACTTC.

The table lists this clone with a few counts. The V gene is TRBV19, the J gene TRBJ1-2, with D uncertain. V was clipped by 1 base and J by 5 bases, with 11 bases between them. CDR1 is LNHDA, CDR2 SQIVND, per germline (reference sequence). The CDR3 totals 14 residues. CDR3 sequence: CASSIVETAYGYTF. The DNA for the CDR3 is TGTGCCAGTAGTATAGTCGAGACGGCTTATGGCTACACCTTC.

The chain employs TRBV30 and TRBJ1-2, with 9 bases aligning to TRBD1. The germline CDR1 and CDR2 sequences are GTSNPN and SVGIG (reference sequence). V shed 3 bases, J shed 3 bases, and the junction held 8 bases outside the gene matches. CDR3 size: 15 residues. The CDR3 region is CAWSPGQGDDYGYTF. CDR3 sequence (DNA): TGTGCCTGGAGCCCGGGACAGGGTGACGACTATGGCTACACCTTC. The full variable domain, completed using reference TRBV30 and TRBJ1-2, is SQTIHQWPATLVQPVGSPLSLECTVEGTSNPNLYWYRQAAGRGLQLLFYSVGIGQISSEVPQNLSASRPQDRQFILSSKKLLLSDSGFYLCAWSPGQGDDYGYTFGSGTRLTVV.

The V gene is TRBV19, the J gene TRBJ2-3; a possible D gene is TRBD1 (6 bases). Trimming left V 6 bases short and J 12 bases short, with 19 bases between. Looked up from germline, CDR1 is LNHDA and CDR2 is SQIVND (reference sequence). The CDR3 consists of 13 residues. CDR3 nucleotides: TGTGCCAGTAGGAACCGATGGACAGATCTACAGTATTTT. This gives the protein CASRNRWTDLQYF.

The chain has TRBV9 and TRBJ2-3, with TRBD2 identical over 7 bases. Trimming removed 4 bases from V and 6 bases from J; junction bases left unmatched: 8. Looked up from germline, CDR1 is SGDLS and CDR2 is YYNGEE. This CDR3 has 14 residues. The CDR3 sequence is CASSPWTSIDTQYF. CDR3 nucleotides: TGTGCCAGCAGCCCCTGGACTAGTATCGATACGCAGTATTTT.

The genes are TRBV12-5 and TRBJ1-5; perhaps TRBD1 as D (6 bases). The V end lost 7 bases, the J end lost 0 bases, and 28 bases lay between the germline ends. CDR1 and CDR2 from the germline V gene are LGHNT and FRNRAP. The CDR3 has 20 residues. CDR3 in amino acids: CASAMTAPGRGQYSNQPQHF. The CDR3 region has the DNA TGTGCTAGTGCTATGACTGCCCCGGGCAGGGGCCAATATAGCAATCAGCCCCAGCATTTT.

The genes are TRBV7-9 and TRBJ2-7, with a weak D call TRBD2 (6 bases). The V gene lost 2 bases and the J gene lost 7 bases, with 15 bases spanning the gap. CDR3 size: 14 residues. Germline CDR1 SEHNR, CDR2 FQNEAQ (reference sequence). The CDR3 DNA reads TGTGCCAGCAGCTTATCCGGGGGAATGAGTGAGCAGTACTTC. It codes for CASSLSGGMSEQYF.

For the CDR3, the DNA is TGTGCCAGCAGTTACAGGGCAGGCCATGGCTACACCTTC. Translating it yields CASSYRAGHGYTF. The chain has TRBV6-5 and TRBJ1-2; D is unresolved. The CDR3 loop spans 13 amino acids. CDR1 is MNHEY and CDR2 is SVGAGI in the germline V gene. The ends were cut back, 2 bases at V and 6 bases at J, with 10 bases in the middle.

V gene TRBV5-1 combines with J gene TRBJ1-2, with 9 positions matching TRBD1. The CDR3 is 15 amino acids. V was clipped by 0 bases and J by 2 bases; unmatched bases: 2. Germline values: CDR1 SGHRS, CDR2 YFSETQ. The CDR3 is CASSLGDRVNYGYTF. Here the CDR3 DNA reads TGCGCCAGCAGCTTGGGGGACAGGGTAAACTATGGCTACACCTTC.

The V call is TRBV7-8, the J call TRBJ2-1, with D possibly TRBD2 on 6 matching bases. The CDR3 length is 13 residues. From germline, CDR1 is SGHVS and CDR2 FQNEAQ. The V and J ends lost 5 bases and 5 bases respectively, with 10 bases between them. The CDR3 coding sequence is TGTGCCAGCAGCGTTCGACTAGACAATGAGCAGTTCTTC. Its translation is CASSVRLDNEQFF.

V usage is TRBV5-1 and J usage is TRBJ1-4; 7 nucleotides match TRBD1. Germline CDR1 and CDR2: SGHRS and YFSETQ. The CDR3 consists of 16 residues. After removal of 4 bases from V and 5 bases from J, the junction contained 11 bases not matched to a gene. CDR3 sequence reads: CASSKAFRGENEKLFF. In DNA, the CDR3 is TGCGCCAGCAGCAAAGCCTTCAGGGGGGAAAATGAAAAACTGTTTTTT.

This rearrangement joins TRBV28 to TRBJ2-7; D may match TRBD1 or TRBD2 (6 bases each). The V gene lost 5 bases and the J gene lost 0 bases, with 14 bases spanning the gap. The CDR3 sequence is 15 residues long. CDR1 MDHEN and CDR2 SYDVKM come from the germline V gene. As DNA, the CDR3 is TGTGCCAGCAGTCCGCTCGGGGGCCCCTCCTACGAGCAGTACTTC. It codes for CASSPLGGPSYEQYF.

The rearrangement links TRBV6-6 to TRBJ1-5; no reliable D call. The length of the CDR3 is 13 residues. Germline CDR1 is MNHNY and CDR2 is SVGAGI (reference sequence). Trimming removed 2 bases at V and 3 bases at J, with 5 bases between. The DNA of the CDR3 is TGTGCCAGCAGTTACGCCCTCAATCAGCCCCAGCATTTT. Its translation is CASSYALNQPQHF.

The rearrangement joins TRBV11-2 to TRBJ2-7; TRBD2 matches at 15 bases. Germline-derived CDR1 and CDR2 are SGHAT and FQNNGV. Trimming cost V 1 base and J 2 bases; bases outside gene matches: 0. This CDR3 is 16 amino acids long. The CDR3 reads CASSLGTSGRAYEQYF. CDR3 sequence (DNA): TGTGCCAGCAGCTTAGGGACTAGCGGGAGGGCCTACGAGCAGTACTTC.

The rearrangement uses TRBV19 and TRBJ1-2; 9 bases align to TRBD1. J gave up 4 bases and V 6 bases, and 6 bases lay outside the gene matches. Germline V CDR1 and CDR2: LNHDA, SQIVND (reference sequence). The CDR3 totals 14 residues. The CDR3 bases are TGTGCCAGTAGAGTGACAGGGGGAGCCTATGGCTACACCTTC. This codes for CASRVTGGAYGYTF.

The chain employs TRBV21-1 and TRBJ2-1. TRBV21-1 is described as a pseudogene. CDR3 length: 17 residues. The CDR3 DNA reads as TGTGCCAGCAGTTACGGACCCGAGTTCAGCCTTATCAATGAGCAGTTCTTC. As protein: CASSYGPEFSLINEQFF.